This record concerns one T cell receptor (beta chain) sequence. This sample is part of a study of T-cell reconstitution after alpha-beta-depleted transplantation in children. Construction of the TCRbeta library involved unique molecular identifiers. In TCRdb, the PCR reads were re-called with MiXCR into one record per CDR3 protein. The sample comprises some 240,000 distinct CDR3 sequences, 9.7% of which are singletons, and around 5% rests with the top ten. The CDR3 is made up of 15 amino acids. Trimming removed 0 bases from V and 0 bases from J, with 6 bases in between. Looked up from germline, CDR1 is DFQATT and CDR2 is SNEGSKA (reference sequence).

The TCR sequence derives from a human donor who donated a stem cell graft to a child with SCID. The sequencing used PBMCs from the stem cell graft donor, collected from the stem cell graft. The chain employs TRBV20-1 and TRBJ2-6; D ambiguous. The CDR3 DNA reads as TGCAGTGCTAGAGATGCCACCTCTGGGGCCAACGTCCTGACTTTC. Translating it yields CSARDATSGANVLTF.